These 18 T cell receptor beta chains were sequenced from one sample in a study of early T cells in non-severe SARS-CoV-2 infection. TCRdb recomputed calls from the 5' RACE reads with MiXCR, one row per CDR3 protein. The sample consists of approximately 77,000 distinct CDR3 sequences, roughly a sixth of them appearing once. The sample was whole blood. Receptors originate from an adult who was a healthcare worker with PCR-confirmed SARS-CoV-2 infection or an uninfected control (not recorded which).

Only a few counts were recorded for this clonotype. The chain joins TRBV7-2 to TRBJ2-5, with D possibly matching TRBD2 (6 bases). V lost 6 bases, J lost 5 bases, and 22 bases lay in between. This CDR3 is built from 16 residues. Per the germline V gene, CDR1 is SGHTA and CDR2 is FQGNSA. Here the CDR3 reads CASRSVVGTHRETQYF. CDR3 bases: TGTGCCAGCAGATCTGTGGTCGGGACTCATCGGGAGACCCAGTACTTC.

This sequence joins TRBV12-3 or TRBV12-4 and TRBJ2-5, with 11 bases lining up with TRBD2. The V segment lost 2 bases and the J segment 4 bases; nucleotides outside the gene matches: 3. This CDR3 has 15 amino acids. The CDR3: CASSLLAGGGETQYF. Written as DNA, the CDR3 is TGTGCCAGCAGTTTACTAGCGGGAGGTGGAGAGACCCAGTACTTC.

The rearrangement joins TRBV7-6 to TRBJ1-5; D gene uncertain. V gave up 5 bases and J gave up 6 bases, with 17 bases separating them. This CDR3 is built from 15 residues. Per germline, CDR1 SGHVS and CDR2 FNYEAQ. The CDR3 nucleotides read TGTGCCAGCAGCCCAGTCCCGGGAACGGGTCAGCCCCAGCATTTT. Its protein is CASSPVPGTGQPQHF.

The chain uses TRBV12-5 and TRBJ2-2, with D uncertain. V shed 2 bases and J shed 6 bases, with 10 bases lying between them. This CDR3 contains 14 residues. Germline CDR1 is LGHNT and CDR2 is FRNRAP. The CDR3 DNA reads TGTGCTAGTGGTTTGTACAGCGAGGCCGGGGAGCTGTTTTTT. As protein: CASGLYSEAGELFF.

The V and J genes are TRBV7-2 and TRBJ2-2, with TRBD1 identical over 8 bases. The CDR3 is 16 amino acids. From germline, CDR1 is SGHTA and CDR2 FQGNSA. The J segment lost 4 bases and the V segment lost 1 base, leaving 5 bases of the junction unmatched. CDR3 coding DNA: TGTGCCAGCAGCTTAGGGACAGGGTTGGTCACCGGGGAGCTGTTTTTT. Translation gives CASSLGTGLVTGELFF.

The chain employs TRBV30 and TRBJ2-7; 12 bases agree with TRBD2. This CDR3 contains 14 residues. The V gene's germline CDR1 is GTSNPN and CDR2 SVGIG (reference sequence). Losses at the gene ends were 4 bases for V and 7 bases for J; bases not matched to a gene: 8. CDR3 protein: CAWTRTSGTSEQYF. CDR3 bases: TGTGCCTGGACCAGGACTAGCGGGACCTCGGAGCAGTACTTC.

This clonotype has at least ten counts. This chain joins TRBV20-1 and TRBJ2-7, with TRBD2 as a possible D gene (6 bases). The CDR3 is made up of 16 amino acids. Germline CDR1 and CDR2: DFQATT and SNEGSKA (reference sequence). Trimming took off 0 bases at V and 3 bases at J, with 18 bases between the two ends. DNA for the CDR3: TGCAGTGCTAGAGATTGGGGGACTCCCAACGACTACGAGCAGTACTTC. Amino acid sequence: CSARDWGTPNDYEQYF.

The genes are TRBV29-1 and TRBJ2-2, with a possible D match to TRBD1 (5 bases). This CDR3 is built from 14 residues. V was cut by 1 base and J by 1 base, with 7 bases left in between. Germline-derived CDR1 and CDR2 are SQVTM and ANQGSEA. The CDR3 DNA reads TGCAGCGTTGAAGTTCAGGGGAACACCGGGGAGCTGTTTTTT. Its protein is CSVEVQGNTGELFF.

This clonotype was detected many times. CDR3 protein: CASSQEGEGSQPQHF. The CDR3 coding sequence is TGTGCCAGCAGCCAAGAGGGGGAAGGGAGTCAGCCCCAGCATTTT. The chain recombines TRBV3-1 with TRBJ1-5, with D tentatively TRBD1 (5 bases). Trimming cost V 0 bases and J 6 bases, with 12 bases left between them. The germline V gene encodes CDR1 LGHDT and CDR2 YNNKEL (reference sequence). The CDR3 sequence is 15 residues long. Full variable domain (remainder filled in from reference TRBV3-1 and TRBJ1-5): DTAVSQTPKYLVTQMGNDKSIKCEQNLGHDTMYWYKQDSKKFLKIMFSYNNKELIINETVPNRFSPKSPDKAHLNLHINSLELGDSAVYFCASSQEGEGSQPQHFGDGTRLSIL.

The sample holds many counts of this clonotype. The chain joins TRBV6-5 to TRBJ1-6; a weak D match, TRBD1 (6 bases). V was trimmed by 6 bases and J by 1 base, leaving 19 bases between them. The CDR3 is 18 residues long. Germline V gene lookup returns CDR1 MNHEY and CDR2 SVGAGI. This CDR3 is CASSNSGVFSSYNSPLHF. The CDR3, as DNA: TGTGCCAGCAGCAACTCAGGGGTTTTTTCGTCCTATAATTCACCCCTCCACTTT.

This chain links TRBV29-1 with TRBJ1-1; D may be TRBD1 (6 bases). Deletions cut 3 bases from V and 5 bases from J, with 7 bases between. The germline CDR1 and CDR2 sequences are SQVTM and ANQGSEA. This CDR3 comprises 11 residues. The CDR3 sequence: CSVDRGTEAFF. CDR3 coding DNA: TGCAGCGTTGACAGGGGAACTGAAGCTTTCTTT.

This clonotype has ten or more counts. This chain links TRBV20-1 with TRBJ1-6; no firm D call. CDR3 length equals 13 residues. Germline loops: CDR1 DFQATT, CDR2 SNEGSKA (reference sequence). V dropped 3 bases and J dropped 7 bases, with 10 bases sitting between them. The CDR3 protein is CSARRSGNSPLHF. CDR3 DNA: TGCAGTGCTAGGAGATCGGGGAATTCACCCCTCCACTTT.

The genes are TRBV11-2 and TRBJ1-1; D perhaps matches TRBD1 (5 bases). CDR1 SGHAT and CDR2 FQNNGV come from the germline V gene. V was trimmed by 5 bases and J by 1 base, leaving 11 bases between them. The CDR3 runs 14 residues. CDR3 sequence: CASSKGVENTEAFF. CDR3 sequence (DNA): TGTGCCAGCAGCAAAGGGGTCGAGAACACTGAAGCTTTCTTT.

As concerns this clonotype: A much larger clone differs from this one at a single base, so this may be a read error. The gene calls are TRBV5-1 and TRBJ2-2, with D possibly being TRBD2 (6 bases). This CDR3 contains 16 residues. V was shortened by 2 bases and J by 6 bases, with 17 bases between the two germline ends. Germline V lookup: CDR1 SGHRS, CDR2 YFSETQ. The DNA of the CDR3 is TGCGCCAGCAGCTTTTCTGGCGGGAAGGTCGCCGGGGAGCTGTTTTTT. This codes for CASSFSGGKVAGELFF. Looking up the rest from reference TRBV5-1 and TRBJ2-2 gives the full variable domain: KAGVTQTPRYLIKTRGQQVTLSCSPISGHRSVSWYQQTPGQGLQFLFEYFSETQRNKGNFPGRFSGRQFSNSRSEMNVSTLELGDSALYLCASSFSGGKVAGELFFGEGSRLTVL.

This clonotype was detected a few times. The genes are TRBV30 and TRBJ1-4, with 10 positions matching TRBD1. The J segment lost 7 bases and the V segment lost 1 base, leaving 6 bases of the junction unmatched. In germline, CDR1 is GTSNPN, CDR2 SVGIG (reference sequence). The CDR3 is 15 residues long. CDR3: CAWSGQGARFEKLFF. In DNA, the CDR3 is TGTGCCTGGAGTGGACAGGGGGCGCGGTTTGAAAAACTGTTTTTT.

This clonotype has only a few counts. The chain is built from TRBV7-3 and TRBJ1-2, with a possible D match to TRBD1 (6 bases). This CDR3 has 15 residues. V was cut by 5 bases and J by 2 bases, with 15 bases left in between. Germline V gene data show CDR1 as SGHTA and CDR2 as FQGTGA. CDR3 in amino acids: CASSPGGGLNYGYTF. DNA of the CDR3: TGTGCCAGCAGCCCAGGCGGGGGGCTGAACTATGGCTACACCTTC.

The rearrangement joins TRBV6-5 to TRBJ2-7; the D gene is possibly TRBD1 (6 bases). CDR1 and CDR2 from the germline V gene are MNHEY and SVGAGI. CDR3 length: 13 amino acids. Deletions cut 8 bases from V and 5 bases from J, with 16 bases between. CDR3 nucleotide sequence: TGTGCCAGCTCGCCGTTGGACAGCCACGAGCAGTACTTC. This translates into CASSPLDSHEQYF.

V and J are TRBV5-1 and TRBJ1-5; the D gene is possibly TRBD1 (6 bases). V was pared by 1 base and J by 6 bases, with 8 bases between. The CDR3 is 13 residues long. Germline lookup yields CDR1 SGHRS and CDR2 YFSETQ. The CDR3 sequence is CASSLKQGQPQHF. The CDR3 bases are TGCGCCAGCAGCTTGAAACAGGGTCAGCCCCAGCATTTT.